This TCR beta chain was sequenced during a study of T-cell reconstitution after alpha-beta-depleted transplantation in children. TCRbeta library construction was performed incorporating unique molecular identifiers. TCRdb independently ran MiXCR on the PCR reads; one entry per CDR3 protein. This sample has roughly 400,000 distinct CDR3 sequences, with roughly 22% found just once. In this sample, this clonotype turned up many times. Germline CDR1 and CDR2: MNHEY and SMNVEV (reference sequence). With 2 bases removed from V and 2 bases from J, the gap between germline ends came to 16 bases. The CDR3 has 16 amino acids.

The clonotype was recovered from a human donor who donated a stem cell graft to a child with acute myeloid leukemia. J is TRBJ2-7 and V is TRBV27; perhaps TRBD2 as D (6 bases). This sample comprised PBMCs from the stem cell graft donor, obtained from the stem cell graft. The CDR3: CASSLGGRGGPYEQYF. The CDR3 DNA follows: TGTGCCAGCAGTTTAGGGGGACGGGGAGGTCCCTACGAGCAGTACTTC.